Below are 11 T cell receptor beta chains sequenced from a single sample in a study of cytomegalovirus exposure and HLA in healthy donors. It was with 60 Vbeta and 13 Jbeta primers that the PCR ran. Clones were read by immunoSEQ multiplex PCR, and TCRdb kept only the in-frame ones, dropping some. The sample consists of 100,000 to 150,000 clones, roughly four fifths of them appearing once. Sequences were obtained from PBMCs. The receptors derive from a woman in her thirties or forties in good health and CMV-seronegative.

The CDR3 is CASSLERGPVGAQYF. DNA of the CDR3: TGTGCCAGCAGCTTAGAGAGGGGGCCCGTGGGGGCCCAGTACTTC. V is TRBV11-2 and J is TRBJ2-5; TRBD1 aligns across 7 bases. Trimming at V came to 0 bases and at J to 9 bases, leaving 10 bases not matched to a gene. The CDR3 is 15 amino acids. Germline assignment: CDR1 SGHAT and CDR2 FQNNGV.

The chain carries TRBV12-5 and TRBJ2-1; no clear D gene. CDR3 size: 11 residues. CDR1 is LGHNT, CDR2 FRNRAP, per germline. V was clipped by 1 base and J by 11 bases, with 6 bases between them. The CDR3 is CASGLGAQQFF. The CDR3 coding sequence is TGTGCTAGTGGTTTGGGGGCCCAGCAGTTCTTC.

V usage is TRBV2 and J usage is TRBJ2-7; weak D call: TRBD2 (6 bases). The CDR3 extends over 13 amino acids. The V gene's germline CDR1 is SNHLY and CDR2 FYNNEI. V dropped 5 bases and J dropped 0 bases, with 8 bases sitting between them. CDR3 coding DNA: TGTGCCAGCAGTCGGGACTTCTCCTACGAGCAGTACTTC. This gives the protein CASSRDFSYEQYF. The complete variable domain, with remaining parts taken from reference TRBV2 and TRBJ2-7, reads EPEVTQTPSHQVTQMGQEVILRCVPISNHLYFYWYRQILGQKVEFLVSFYNNEISEKSEIFDDQFSVERPDGSNFTLKIRSTKLEDSAMYFCASSRDFSYEQYFGPGTRLTVT.

The chain links TRBV29-1 to TRBJ1-3, with a weak D call TRBD1 (5 bases). V dropped 4 bases and J dropped 2 bases, with 9 bases sitting between them. Germline CDR1 reads SQVTM; CDR2 reads ANQGSEA. CDR3 size: 13 residues. Written as DNA, the CDR3 is TGCAGCGTTGTAGGGGTTACTGGAAACACCATATATTTT. Translating it yields CSVVGVTGNTIYF.

Notes on this clone: Other DNA sequences from this sample encode an identical CDR3 as well. The chain has TRBV5-1 and TRBJ2-7; no clear D. V dropped 0 bases and J dropped 1 base, with 8 bases sitting between them. Germline CDR1 reads SGHRS; CDR2 reads YFSETQ. The CDR3 is made up of 14 amino acids. The CDR3 spells CASSLDPSSYEQYF. CDR3 DNA: TGCGCCAGCAGCTTGGATCCGTCGTCCTACGAGCAGTACTTC.

The chain is built from TRBV19 and TRBJ1-2; D perhaps matches TRBD1 (6 bases). Germline V gives CDR1 LNHDA, CDR2 SQIVND (reference sequence). V lost 7 bases and J 7 bases, leaving 19 bases between the germline ends. The CDR3 length is 14 residues. CDR3 sequence: CASIKGQTRGGYTF. The CDR3 DNA follows: TGTGCCAGTATTAAAGGACAGACCCGTGGTGGCTACACCTTC.

V and J are TRBV10-3 and TRBJ2-7; 7 bases are shared with TRBD2. V trimming: 5 bases; J trimming: 4 bases; junction bases outside the gene matches: 5. CDR1 is ENHRY, CDR2 SYGVKD, per germline. CDR3 size: 13 residues. The CDR3 DNA reads as TGTGCCATCAGTACCTGGGGGGGGTACGAGCAGTACTTC. This codes for CAISTWGGYEQYF.

This chain joins TRBV6-5 and TRBJ1-2; 7 bases agree with TRBD1. Germline-derived CDR1 and CDR2 are MNHEY and SVGAGI. J was trimmed by 7 bases and V by 0 bases; bases with no gene match: 11. The CDR3 consists of 16 residues. The CDR3 reads CASSYSTQGVQGGYTF. The CDR3 region has the DNA TGTGCCAGCAGTTACTCCACCCAGGGGGTTCAGGGTGGCTACACCTTC.

The DNA of the CDR3 is TGTGCCAGTAGTATACTAGGTTCCGGGGAGCTGTTTTTT. It specifies CASSILGSGELFF. The chain couples TRBV19 to TRBJ2-2; D is uncertain. The CDR3 has 13 amino acids. CDR1 and CDR2 from the germline V gene are LNHDA and SQIVND (reference sequence). Trimming shortened V by 2 bases and J by 6 bases, and 7 bases separated the two germline ends.

This chain joins TRBV6-5 and TRBJ2-5; the D gene is possibly TRBD1 (5 bases). V was clipped by 2 bases and J by 0 bases, with 13 bases between them. Germline V gene sequence: CDR1 MNHEY, CDR2 SVGAGI. The CDR3 runs 16 residues. The CDR3 nucleotides are TGTGCCAGCAGTTACACATTCTCAGGGTACCAAGAGACCCAGTACTTC. Translating gives CASSYTFSGYQETQYF.

The chain has TRBV28 and TRBJ1-2, with D possibly TRBD1 on 5 matching bases. The CDR3 extends over 15 amino acids. Trimming removed 8 bases at V and 4 bases at J, with 20 bases between. CDR1 is MDHEN and CDR2 is SYDVKM in the germline V gene. CDR3 bases: TGTGCCAGCTCCGAACCGGGCAGGGCGCTCTATGGCTACACCTTC. This gives the protein CASSEPGRALYGYTF.